The 27 T cell receptor beta chains reported below all come from one sample, sequenced in a study of response to subunit inactivated influenza vaccine. One entry per CDR3 protein results from TCRdb running MiXCR on the RT-PCR reads. Counted here are about 700,000 distinct CDR3 sequences, about 15% occurring once; the ten biggest clones make up approximately 6.5%. Sequencing used PBMCs from blood, obtained 14 to 15 days before vaccination. The receptors come from a man aged 45-65 years who received an inactivated influenza vaccine.

The gene calls are TRBV29-1 and TRBJ2-7, with TRBD1 matching 9 bases. V lost 5 bases and J lost 7; bases outside the gene matches: 9. CDR1 is SQVTM and CDR2 is ANQGSEA in the germline V gene. CDR3 size: 13 residues. The DNA for the CDR3 is TGCAGCGTTCGACAGGGGGTCTCGGGGGAGCAGTACTTC. Translating it yields CSVRQGVSGEQYF.

This clonotype was found a few times. This chain's CDR3 is CATRTGAGTEAFF. In nucleotides, the CDR3 is TGTGCCACCAGAACAGGGGCGGGTACTGAAGCTTTCTTT. The chain combines TRBV24-1 with TRBJ1-1, with 7 bases identical to TRBD1. In germline, CDR1 is KGHDR, CDR2 SFDVKD. With 7 bases clipped from V and 5 bases from J, the junction kept 6 bases outside the gene matches. This CDR3 comprises 13 residues.

This rearrangement joins TRBV3-1 to TRBJ1-1; D gene uncertain. The V end was cut by 6 bases, the J end by 5 bases, with 16 bases between. CDR1 is LGHDT and CDR2 is YNNKEL in the germline V gene (reference sequence). The CDR3 loop spans 14 amino acids. CDR3 DNA: TGTGCCAGCAGATTGTCAGCGGGTGGGACTGAAGCTTTCTTT. Translated, it gives CASRLSAGGTEAFF.

This clonotype was found a few times. The junction does not match germline at one end; this may be a read error. This chain connects TRBV3-1 to TRBJ2-1; 9 nucleotides align to TRBD2. CDR1 is LGHDT and CDR2 is YNNKEL in the germline V gene (reference sequence). This CDR3 has 13 amino acids. CDR3 in DNA: TGTGCCAGCAGCCCGGTATTAGCGGGAGTTGGGATCTTC. This translates into CASSPVLAGVGIF.

This clonotype appeared many times. This chain joins TRBV12-3 or TRBV12-4 and TRBJ2-3; D is unclear. Trimming took off 3 bases at V and 0 bases at J, with 16 bases between the two ends. CDR3 length: 17 amino acids. This CDR3 reads CASSFGGGGTSTDTQYF. As DNA, the CDR3 is TGTGCCAGCAGTTTTGGCGGTGGTGGAACTAGCACAGATACGCAGTATTTT.

This clonotype has a count of ten or more. The chain is built from TRBV12-3 or TRBV12-4 and TRBJ1-1; weak D call: TRBD1 (5 bases). This CDR3 has 13 amino acids. The V gene lost 6 bases and the J gene lost 4 bases, with 12 bases spanning the gap. The CDR3 protein is CASSLGDSTEAFF. CDR3 sequence (DNA): TGTGCCAGCAGCTTGGGAGACAGCACTGAAGCTTTCTTT.

The V call is TRBV5-6, the J call TRBJ1-2, with D perhaps TRBD1 (5 bases). Germline loops: CDR1 SGHDT, CDR2 YYEEEE. The CDR3 length is 15 residues. V lost 0 bases and J 4 bases, leaving 13 bases between the germline ends. DNA for the CDR3: TGTGCCAGCAGCTTGGGGGGCTCCTTCGGCTATGGCTACACCTTC. Its translation is CASSLGGSFGYGYTF.

This clonotype was observed at least ten times. The rearrangement uses TRBV2 and TRBJ2-4; tentatively, D is TRBD1 (5 bases). Deletions cut 3 bases from V and 1 base from J, with 10 bases between. The CDR3 has 15 amino acids. CDR1 is SNHLY, CDR2 FYNNEI, per germline. CDR3 coding DNA: TGTGCCAGCAGTGATGGCAGGGCGGCCAAAAACATTCAGTACTTC. This sequence encodes CASSDGRAAKNIQYF.

This clonotype was detected only a few times. The V gene is TRBV12-3 or TRBV12-4, the J gene TRBJ2-2; 7 nucleotides line up with TRBD2. The CDR3 sequence is 15 residues long. J lost 3 bases, V lost 3 bases, and 4 bases had no gene match. The CDR3 loop reads CASSFLAAYTGELFF. DNA of the CDR3: TGTGCCAGCAGTTTTCTAGCGGCCTACACCGGGGAGCTGTTTTTT.

This clonotype was observed a few times. The V and J genes are TRBV20-1 and TRBJ2-1, with 8 bases lining up with TRBD1. Germline loops: CDR1 DFQATT, CDR2 SNEGSKA (reference sequence). V gave up 1 base and J gave up 7 bases; unmatched junction bases: 6. This CDR3 has 14 amino acids. The CDR3 loop reads CSARAAGTGNEQFF. In nucleotides, the CDR3 is TGCAGTGCTAGAGCCGCCGGGACAGGAAATGAGCAGTTCTTC.

There are a few counts of this clonotype. The J gene is TRBJ1-2, the V gene TRBV3-1; the D is unclear. Germline CDR1 LGHDT, CDR2 YNNKEL (reference sequence). V was cut by 2 bases and J by 0 bases, with 13 bases left in between. This CDR3 contains 16 residues. The CDR3 is CASSQIGLTSNYGYTF. As DNA, the CDR3 is TGTGCCAGCAGCCAAATAGGATTAACTTCTAACTATGGCTACACCTTC.

This clonotype was observed a handful of times. The genes are TRBV27 and TRBJ2-7; the match to TRBD1 covers 10 bases. CDR3 length: 15 residues. V trimming: 2 bases; J trimming: 7 bases; junction bases outside the gene matches: 8. The germline V gene has CDR1 MNHEY and CDR2 SMNVEV (reference sequence). DNA for the CDR3: TGTGCCAGCAGTTTAATCGGGACAGGGGCTAAGGAGCAGTACTTC. Translating gives CASSLIGTGAKEQYF.

The chain recombines TRBV10-3 with TRBJ2-7, with D possibly being TRBD1 (5 bases). Trimming stripped 1 base from V and 1 base from J, with 11 bases between. This CDR3 region has 15 residues. The germline V gene encodes CDR1 ENHRY and CDR2 SYGVKD. The CDR3 is CAISEYQGLSYEQYF. The CDR3 DNA sequence: TGTGCCATCAGTGAGTACCAGGGCTTGTCCTACGAGCAGTACTTC.

This clonotype was counted a few times. This sequence joins TRBV7-8 and TRBJ2-5; a weak D match, TRBD2 (6 bases). This CDR3 contains 18 residues. Per the germline V gene, CDR1 is SGHVS and CDR2 is FQNEAQ. The V end lost 0 bases, the J end lost 1 base, and 18 bases lay between the germline ends. CDR3 loop: CASSLALLPGLAQETQYF. DNA for the CDR3: TGTGCCAGCAGCTTAGCCCTTCTTCCGGGACTCGCCCAAGAGACCCAGTACTTC.

The chain uses TRBV4-1 and TRBJ2-1, with 8 bases aligning to TRBD2. Germline V gene lookup returns CDR1 MGHRA and CDR2 YSYEKL. V lost 1 base to trimming and J lost 4 bases; unmatched junction nucleotides: 9. The CDR3 has 17 amino acids. In nucleotides, the CDR3 is TGCGCCAGCAGCCAAGCCCCATCGAGCGGGGGTTACAATGAGCAGTTCTTC. Residues: CASSQAPSSGGYNEQFF.

There are a few counts of this clonotype. The J gene is TRBJ2-7, the V gene TRBV28; TRBD1 aligns across 7 bases. The CDR3 is made up of 15 amino acids. The trim removed 7 bases at V and 7 bases at J, leaving 16 bases unmatched. Germline CDR1 and CDR2: MDHEN and SYDVKM. The CDR3 DNA reads TGTGCCAGCACACCAGTGGACAGGCAGTGGGTGGAGCAGTACTTC. Translation: CASTPVDRQWVEQYF.

The J gene is TRBJ1-5, the V gene TRBV4-1, with D possibly being TRBD1 (5 bases). The germline V gene has CDR1 MGHRA and CDR2 YSYEKL. This CDR3 is built from 18 residues. Deletions cut 0 bases from V and 3 bases from J, with 18 bases between. This CDR3 reads CASSQDWGVEFNNQPQHF. In DNA form, the CDR3 reads TGCGCCAGCAGCCAAGATTGGGGGGTTGAGTTTAACAATCAGCCCCAGCATTTT.

The rearrangement links TRBV30 to TRBJ2-1; D may correspond to TRBD1 or TRBD2 (5 bases each). With 3 bases removed from V and 6 bases from J, the gap between germline ends came to 9 bases. In germline, CDR1 is GTSNPN, CDR2 SVGIG (reference sequence). The CDR3 loop spans 12 amino acids. The CDR3 sequence: CAWRGPPNEQFF. CDR3 DNA sequence: TGTGCCTGGAGGGGACCGCCCAATGAGCAGTTCTTC.

This clonotype was observed many times. The chain joins TRBV20-1 to TRBJ2-7; D is uncertain. The V gene's germline CDR1 is DFQATT and CDR2 SNEGSKA (reference sequence). Between the trimmed V and J ends, which lost 0 bases and 3 bases, there was a span of 12 bases. The CDR3 length is 14 residues. CDR3 protein: CSARDGNGVYEQYF. CDR3 in DNA: TGCAGTGCTAGAGATGGGAACGGTGTCTACGAGCAGTACTTC.

The genes are TRBV5-8 and TRBJ1-2; D remains ambiguous. V was cut by 4 bases and J by 4 bases, with 11 bases left in between. Germline V gives CDR1 SGHTS, CDR2 YDEGEE. The CDR3 spans 13 residues. The CDR3: CASSPGPSYGYTF. CDR3 coding DNA: TGTGCCAGCAGCCCCGGCCCATCCTATGGCTACACCTTC.

A few counts support this clonotype. The chain couples TRBV29-1 to TRBJ2-1, with 8 nucleotides matching TRBD1. CDR1 and CDR2 (germline): SQVTM, ANQGSEA. This CDR3 has 13 residues. With V trimmed by 7 bases and J by 4 bases, 6 bases remained unmatched. CDR3 DNA sequence: TGCAGCGGTGGGCACAGGGGGTACAATGAGCAGTTCTTC. This encodes CSGGHRGYNEQFF.

This clonotype appeared many times. CDR3 sequence reads: CSAGSNTEAFF. The CDR3 coding sequence is TGCAGTGCCGGTTCCAACACTGAAGCTTTCTTT. The rearrangement joins TRBV20-1 to TRBJ1-1; D unresolved. V dropped 6 bases and J dropped 2 bases, with 7 bases sitting between them. CDR3 length: 11 amino acids. Germline CDR1 is DFQATT and CDR2 is SNEGSKA (reference sequence).

This clonotype has just a few counts. The V call is TRBV19, the J call TRBJ2-3, with D hard to call. The germline V and J ends were trimmed by 3 bases and 8 bases, with 9 bases remaining between them. Germline CDR1 LNHDA, CDR2 SQIVND (reference sequence). The CDR3 runs 12 residues. In DNA, the CDR3 is TGTGCCAGTAGTATGCTAGATAGTACGCAGTATTTT. Its protein product is CASSMLDSTQYF.

There are a few counts of this clonotype. This chain uses TRBV5-6 with TRBJ2-7; the D gene is possibly TRBD2 (6 bases). Germline CDR1 SGHDT, CDR2 YYEEEE. V gave up 4 bases and J gave up 4 bases, with 15 bases separating them. The CDR3 is made up of 14 amino acids. The CDR3 DNA is TGTGCCAGCAGCCCGGGACTGGGGCCTTACGAGCAGTACTTC. Its translation is CASSPGLGPYEQYF.

This clonotype was recorded a few times. The rearrangement joins TRBV28 to TRBJ2-3; a weak D match, TRBD2 (7 bases). Per the germline V gene, CDR1 is MDHEN and CDR2 is SYDVKM. The V and J ends lost 8 bases and 5 bases respectively, with 20 bases between them. This CDR3 comprises 15 residues. CDR3 loop: CASARWGGGRDTQYF. The CDR3 DNA sequence: TGTGCCAGCGCCAGGTGGGGGGGCGGGAGAGATACGCAGTATTTT. The full variable domain, in which reference TRBV28 and TRBJ2-3 provide the parts outside the CDR3, is DVKVTQSSRYLVKRTGEKVFLECVQDMDHENMFWYRQDPGLGLRLIYFSYDVKMKEKGDIPEGYSVSREKKERFSLILESASTNQTSMYLCASARWGGGRDTQYFGPGTRLTVL.

The sample holds many counts of this clonotype. The chain combines TRBV6-2 or TRBV6-3 with TRBJ2-1; 8 nucleotides line up with TRBD2. J was trimmed by 4 bases and V by 6 bases; bases with no gene match: 14. CDR1 and CDR2 from the germline V gene are MNHEY and SVGEGT. This CDR3 has 17 residues. This CDR3 reads CASSRGWSGGIYNEQFF. The CDR3 DNA is TGTGCCAGCAGCCGCGGGTGGAGCGGGGGTATTTACAATGAGCAGTTCTTC.

This clonotype occurred a few times. The rearrangement joins TRBV5-6 to TRBJ1-2; a weak D match, TRBD1 (5 bases). Germline V gene data show CDR1 as SGHDT and CDR2 as YYEEEE. The CDR3 runs to 14 residues. V was cut by 1 base and J by 4 bases, with 11 bases left in between. CDR3 sequence: CASSLKGHGYGYTF. DNA of the CDR3: TGTGCCAGCAGCTTGAAGGGGCATGGCTATGGCTACACCTTC.